Each of the 14 T cell receptor beta chains below was sequenced from the same sample in a study of T-cell reconstitution after alpha-beta-depleted transplantation in children. Unique molecular identifiers tagged the TCRbeta library. Each CDR3 protein gets one entry after TCRdb re-called the PCR reads with MiXCR. The sample lists 200,000 to 250,000 distinct CDR3 sequences; roughly a quarter were seen once. Sequences were derived from PBMCs, mostly from graft donor cells, sampled 360 days after TCRalphabeta/CD19-depleted stem cell transplant. The receptor source for this set is a female patient aged 2-15 years who had a stem cell transplant for congenital amegakaryocytic thrombocytopenia, so the T cells may come from the graft donor.

This clonotype was counted at least ten times. J is TRBJ2-5 and V is TRBV29-1; D is ambiguous. V lost 4 bases, J lost 1 base, and 16 bases lay in between. Germline CDR1 reads SQVTM; CDR2 reads ANQGSEA. This CDR3 has 15 amino acids. This CDR3 reads CSVGGLVGSQETQYF. CDR3 sequence (DNA): TGCAGCGTTGGGGGTTTAGTTGGCAGCCAAGAGACCCAGTACTTC.

The rearrangement uses TRBV6-1 and TRBJ2-3; D might be TRBD2 (6 bases). V was cut by 7 bases and J by 6 bases, with 20 bases left in between. CDR3 length: 15 residues. CDR1 MNHNS and CDR2 SASEGT come from the germline V gene. The CDR3 DNA sequence: TGTGCCAGCACCAAAGGAGGGAGCACTGGGGATACGCAGTATTTT. Its protein is CASTKGGSTGDTQYF.

This clonotype was observed at least ten times. The chain is built from TRBV27 and TRBJ1-2; unclear D gene. The CDR3 has 12 amino acids. Trimming removed 2 bases from V and 6 bases from J, with 7 bases in between. CDR1 is MNHEY and CDR2 is SMNVEV in the germline V gene (reference sequence). The CDR3 loop reads CASSLSGDGYTF. DNA for the CDR3: TGTGCCAGCAGTTTAAGCGGGGATGGCTACACCTTC.

The rearrangement links TRBV4-3 to TRBJ2-5; no definite D call. CDR1 LGHNA and CDR2 YSLEER come from the germline V gene. This CDR3 region has 15 residues. Trimming cost V 0 bases and J 7 bases, with 15 bases left between them. This CDR3 reads CASSQEDRFSPTQYF. CDR3 nucleotide sequence: TGCGCCAGCAGCCAAGAGGATCGATTCAGTCCGACCCAGTACTTC.

CDR3 sequence reads: CSARVVETQYF. In nucleotides, the CDR3 is TGCAGTGCTAGGGTGGTTGAGACCCAGTACTTC. The chain recombines TRBV20-1 with TRBJ2-5; D is unclear. Per the germline V gene, CDR1 is DFQATT and CDR2 is SNEGSKA (reference sequence). The CDR3 has 11 amino acids. The germline V and J ends were trimmed by 3 bases and 5 bases, with 7 bases remaining between them.

This clonotype was counted a few times. The chain couples TRBV4-1 to TRBJ1-1; D call uncertain. Germline values: CDR1 MGHRA, CDR2 YSYEKL. This CDR3 spans 13 amino acids. Between the trimmed V and J ends, which lost 7 bases and 3 bases, there was a span of 12 bases. CDR3 sequence (DNA): TGCGCCAGCAAAACTACCGGGGACACTGAAGCTTTCTTT. As protein: CASKTTGDTEAFF.

This chain links TRBV5-5 with TRBJ2-7; 7 bases line up with TRBD1. Germline values: CDR1 SGHKS, CDR2 YYEKEE (reference sequence). This CDR3 contains 16 residues. V gave up 2 bases and J gave up 0 bases; unmatched junction bases: 8. CDR3 amino acids: CASSFRDRVYSYEQYF. The CDR3, as DNA: TGTGCCAGCAGCTTCCGGGACAGAGTATACTCCTACGAGCAGTACTTC.

This clonotype was found a few times. V and J are TRBV5-5 and TRBJ2-2; TRBD2 is a possible D gene (5 bases). Germline V gene data show CDR1 as SGHKS and CDR2 as YYEKEE (reference sequence). Trimming took 1 base from V and 3 from J, leaving 10 bases between them. The CDR3 length is 15 residues. CDR3 loop: CASSLFLGDTGELFF. CDR3 nucleotide sequence: TGTGCCAGCAGCTTGTTTCTGGGAGACACCGGGGAGCTGTTTTTT.

This clonotype was recorded a few times. The chain joins TRBV18 to TRBJ1-5; unclear D gene. This CDR3 spans 13 amino acids. V lost 2 bases and J lost 5, with 7 bases in between. Germline CDR1 and CDR2: KGHSH and LQKENI. CDR3 protein: CASSPSEYQPQHF. In DNA, the CDR3 is TGTGCCAGCTCACCATCCGAGTATCAGCCCCAGCATTTT.

This clonotype appeared a few times. The chain couples TRBV6-2 or TRBV6-3 to TRBJ2-7; possibly TRBD1 or TRBD2 for D (5 bases each). Trimming cost V 5 bases and J 2 bases, with 19 bases left between them. This CDR3 has 16 amino acids. Germline CDR1 is MNHEY and CDR2 is SVGEGT. CDR3 coding DNA: TGTGCCAGCAGTCGCCCCAGAGTCGGGGCGACCTACGAGCAGTACTTC. Its translation: CASSRPRVGATYEQYF.

CDR3 DNA sequence: TGTGCCAGCAGCCAAGGGGGGGACACCGGGGAGCTGTTTTTT. Translation: CASSQGGDTGELFF. The chain employs TRBV7-7 and TRBJ2-2; the D gene is possibly TRBD2 (7 bases). V was pared by 5 bases and J by 3 bases, with 10 bases between. The CDR3 length is 14 residues. Per germline, CDR1 SSHAT and CDR2 FNYEAQ (reference sequence).

The chain combines TRBV9 with TRBJ2-2; D remains ambiguous. The ends were cut back, 3 bases at V and 6 bases at J, with 15 bases in the middle. Germline V lookup: CDR1 SGDLS, CDR2 YYNGEE. The CDR3 contains 15 residues. CDR3 sequence reads: CASSATHSEPGELFF. CDR3 sequence (DNA): TGTGCCAGCAGCGCCACACACTCGGAGCCCGGGGAGCTGTTTTTT.

The chain uses TRBV5-1 and TRBJ1-6; 9 positions match TRBD1. The germline gives CDR1 SGHRS, CDR2 YFSETQ. The CDR3 runs to 14 residues. The J segment lost 10 bases and the V segment lost 3 bases, leaving 5 bases of the junction unmatched. CDR3 in DNA: TGCGCCAGCAGCTCCGGGACAGGGAACTCACCCCTCCACTTT. It translates to CASSSGTGNSPLHF. The whole variable domain, filled in from reference TRBV5-1 and TRBJ1-6, reads KAGVTQTPRYLIKTRGQQVTLSCSPISGHRSVSWYQQTPGQGLQFLFEYFSETQRNKGNFPGRFSGRQFSNSRSEMNVSTLELGDSALYLCASSSGTGNSPLHFGNGTRLTVT.

This clonotype appeared a few times. V gene TRBV28 combines with J gene TRBJ1-6, with D unclear. Germline V lookup: CDR1 MDHEN, CDR2 SYDVKM. V was cut by 2 bases and J by 9 bases, with 11 bases left in between. This CDR3 comprises 14 residues. The CDR3 DNA reads TGTGCCAGCAGTTTAGTCAGGAAGAGTTCACCCCTCCACTTT. Its translation: CASSLVRKSSPLHF.